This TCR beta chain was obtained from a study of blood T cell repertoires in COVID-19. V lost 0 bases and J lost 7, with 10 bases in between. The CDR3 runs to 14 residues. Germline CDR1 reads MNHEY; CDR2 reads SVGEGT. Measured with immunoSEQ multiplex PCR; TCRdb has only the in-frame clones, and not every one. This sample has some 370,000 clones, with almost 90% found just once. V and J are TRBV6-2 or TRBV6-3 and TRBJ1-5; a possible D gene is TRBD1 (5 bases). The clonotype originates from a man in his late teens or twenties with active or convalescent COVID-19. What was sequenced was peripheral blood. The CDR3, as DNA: TGTGCCAGCAGTTACTCCCAGGGCTGGCAGCCCCAGCATTTT. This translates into CASSYSQGWQPQHF.